Listed below are T cell receptor beta chains from one sample, sequenced in a study of blood T cells in healthy people across ages. TCRdb re-analysed the 5' RACE reads in MiXCR, keeping a single row per CDR3 protein. The table has some 940,000 distinct CDR3 sequences, almost 30% seen once; the top ten hold roughly a tenth. The sample was also linked to a second study, of T cells of mothers and their children.

The specimen sequenced was blood. These receptors were taken from a woman between 40 and 55 years old in good health. CDR3s include the opening cysteine and the closing phenylalanine or tryptophan. D genes are given only for firm matches. Clone sizes are given selectively: once, few, many, or a class where the clone is expanded.

J | V | size | D | length | DNA | CDR3
TRBJ2-7 | TRBV9 | . | . | 14 | TGTGCCAGCAGCGGACAGAAGAGCTCCTACGAGCAGTACTTC | CASSGQKSSYEQYF
TRBJ2-1 | TRBV6-1 | few | TRBD2 | 18 | TGTGCCAGCAGTGAAAAAGTACTAGCGGGGGCCTCCTACAATGAGCAGTTCTTC | CASSEKVLAGASYNEQFF
TRBJ2-5 | TRBV7-3 | few | TRBD2 | 15 | TGTGCCAGCTTGGCTCTAGCGGGGGACTTAAATGAGCAGTACTTC | CASLALAGDLNEQYF
TRBJ1-5 | TRBV7-2 | many | . | 13 | TGTGCCAGCAGCTCTGACAGGAATCAGCCCCAGCATTTT | CASSSDRNQPQHF
TRBJ2-5 | TRBV12-3/TRBV12-4 | . | TRBD1 | 15 | TGTGCCAGCAGGATGGACAGGGTTCAACAAGAGACCCAGTACTTC | CASRMDRVQQETQYF
TRBJ2-5 | TRBV29-1 | many | . | 11 | TGCAGCGTTGCCCAACAAGAGACCCAGTACTTC | CSVAQQETQYF
TRBJ2-7 | TRBV2 | many | TRBD1 | 12 | TGTGCCAGCACACTACAGGGGGGAGAGCAGTACTTC | CASTLQGGEQYF
TRBJ1-2 | TRBV10-3 | few | . | 13 | TGTGCCACCTCCACCTCAGGGGAGGGAGGCTACACCTTC | CATSTSGEGGYTF
TRBJ2-1 | TRBV7-9 | few | . | 13 | TGTGCCAGCAGCTTAGTTCAAGGAAACGAGCGGTTCTTC | CASSLVQGNERFF
TRBJ2-5 | TRBV12-3/TRBV12-4 | . | . | 14 | TGTGCCAGCATCCGTGACGGGACACAAGAGACCCAGTACTTC | CASIRDGTQETQYF
TRBJ1-2 | TRBV28 | . | . | 15 | TGTGCCAGCAGTACCGCTGAAAGGGGTTCCTCTGGCTACACCTTC | CASSTAERGSSGYTF
TRBJ2-6 | TRBV9 | many | . | 15 | TGTGCCAGCAGCGTAGCTCACTCTGGGGCCAACGTCCTGACTTTC | CASSVAHSGANVLTF
TRBJ2-5 | TRBV5-1 | . | TRBD1 | 16 | TGCGCCAGCAGCTTGTGGGGGACAGGCTACCAAGAGACCCAGTATTTC | CASSLWGTGYQETQYF
TRBJ2-5 | TRBV7-2 | . | TRBD2 | 17 | TGTGCCAGCAGCGGTCGAACTAGCGGGGGGGCCGGAGAGACCCAGTACTTC | CASSGRTSGGAGETQYF
TRBJ2-7 | TRBV3-1 | . | TRBD2 | 15 | TGTGCCAGCAGCGCCACCAGGACTAGCGGGGGGGAGCAGTACTTC | CASSATRTSGGEQYF
TRBJ1-1 | TRBV20-1 | . | . | 11 | TGCAGTGCTAGGCCTAACACTGAAGCTTTCTTT | CSARPNTEAFF
TRBJ1-4 | TRBV7-2 | few | TRBD1 | 15 | TGTGCCAGCAGCCCGAGGACAGGGGTGGCCGAAAAACTGTTTTTT | CASSPRTGVAEKLFF
TRBJ2-7 | TRBV4-1 | many | . | 13 | TGCGCCAGCAGCCAATTTCCAGGCTACGAGCAGTACTTC | CASSQFPGYEQYF
TRBJ2-7 | TRBV28 | many | . | 14 | TGTGCCAGCAGTTTCCAGGGTGAGTCCTACGAGCAGTACTTC | CASSFQGESYEQYF
TRBJ2-5 | TRBV7-2 | few | . | 14 | TGTGCCAGCAGCTTAACCGGGACGAATCAGCCCCAGTACTTC | CASSLTGTNQPQYF
TRBJ2-7 | TRBV29-1 | . | . | 13 | TGCAGCGTTGAAGGTATGAGGGGATACGAGCAGTACTTC | CSVEGMRGYEQYF
TRBJ1-1 | TRBV7-2 | few | . | 12 | TGTGCCAGCAGCTTAGGGGGGGCCTACGCTTTCTTT | CASSLGGAYAFF
TRBJ1-5 | TRBV7-8 | . | TRBD1 | 14 | TGTGCCAGCAGTACCCGACAGGGTAATCAGCCCCAGCATTTT | CASSTRQGNQPQHF
TRBJ1-2 | TRBV6-2/TRBV6-3 | . | . | 12 | TGTGCCAGCACCCACGGTGGGCATGGCTACACCTTC | CASTHGGHGYTF
TRBJ2-1 | TRBV7-3 | . | TRBD2 | 15 | TGTGCCAGCAGCTTGAGTAGCGGGAGGGAGGAAGAGCAGTTCTTC | CASSLSSGREEEQFF
TRBJ1-1 | TRBV14 | . | TRBD1 | 14 | TGTGCCAGCAGCACACAGGGGGCGTTTACTGAAGCTTTCTTT | CASSTQGAFTEAFF
TRBJ1-1 | TRBV28 | once | TRBD1 | 18 | TGTGCCAGCCCGGGCCCCCCCCTGGGACAGGGGCTGAACACTGAAGCTTTCTTT | CASPGPPLGQGLNTEAFF
TRBJ2-2 | TRBV29-1 | . | . | 14 | TGCAGCGTTGAACAGTTCGCGAACACCGGGGAGCTGTTTTTT | CSVEQFANTGELFF
TRBJ2-5 | TRBV10-3 | few | . | 14 | TGTGCCATCAGTGCGCGGGGCGACCAAGAGACCCAGTACTTC | CAISARGDQETQYF
TRBJ1-2 | TRBV12-5 | . | . | 12 | TGTGCTAGTGGTTTGGGGGGCTATGGCTACACCTTC | CASGLGGYGYTF
TRBJ1-1 | TRBV29-1 | few | . | 14 | TGCAGCGTTGCCAGGGGACTTGTGAACACTGAAGCTTTCTTT | CSVARGLVNTEAFF
TRBJ1-1 | TRBV27 | many | . | 13 | TGTGCCAGCAGTTTAAACGTAAACACTGAAGCTTTCTTT | CASSLNVNTEAFF
TRBJ1-1 | TRBV6-4 | . | TRBD1 | 15 | TGTGCCAGCAGTGAAGGGACAGGGATTAACACTGAAGCTTTCTTT | CASSEGTGINTEAFF
TRBJ2-1 | TRBV7-2 | . | TRBD2 | 16 | TGTGCCAGCAGCTGGGGGCCGGGGGGGGAATACAATGAGCAGTTCTTC | CASSWGPGGEYNEQFF
TRBJ2-7 | TRBV20-1 | few | . | 14 | TGCAGTGCTAGAGCCGCGTCCAGAACCTACGAGCAGTACTTC | CSARAASRTYEQYF
TRBJ2-3 | TRBV5-1 | . | TRBD2 | 17 | TGCGCCAGCAGCTTGGGAAGCGGGGGGACGTCCACAGATACGCAGTATTTT | CASSLGSGGTSTDTQYF
TRBJ1-2 | TRBV29-1 | . | TRBD1 | 16 | TGCGGCGTTGAAGATCCCTCCCGGACAGGGCACTATGGCTACACCTTC | CGVEDPSRTGHYGYTF
TRBJ2-7 | TRBV2 | . | . | 15 | TGTGCCAGCCTCCCTAGACTAGTCAGGTTCCACGAGCAGTACTTC | CASLPRLVRFHEQYF
TRBJ1-2 | TRBV7-9 | few | . | 15 | TGTGCCAGCAGTCCCACAGGGCAAGCTAACTATGACTACACCTTC | CASSPTGQANYDYTF
TRBJ2-1 | TRBV30 | many | . | 12 | TGTGCCTGGAGCCCAGACTACAATGAGCAGTTCTTC | CAWSPDYNEQFF